This T cell receptor beta chain was sequenced for a study of T-cell reconstitution after alpha-beta-depleted transplantation in children. Study-wide findings and caveats: Some patients showed high day-60 TCRbeta diversity, which derived from surviving recipient T cells and thymic progenitors. Newly produced T cells mostly accounted for T-cell counts and diversity one year post-transplant. Several hundred rapidly expanded clones from non-depleted graft cells reportedly supplied alpha-beta T cells about two months post-transplant.

The V gene's germline CDR1 is DFQATT and CDR2 SNEGSKA (reference sequence). The V and J ends lost 0 bases and 5 bases respectively, with 19 bases between them. CDR3 length: 16 amino acids. This clonotype was picked up a small number of times. What it binds is unknown. Unique molecular identifiers were incorporated into the prepared TCRbeta library. MiXCR was run by TCRdb on the PCR reads, yielding one entry per CDR3 protein. This table has around 700,000 distinct CDR3 sequences, roughly 14% appearing once. The clonotype originates from a girl aged 2 to 9 with congenital amegakaryocytic thrombocytopenia, due to receive a stem cell transplant. Specimen: PBMCs, collected before TCRalphabeta/CD19-depleted stem cell transplant. The chain carries TRBV20-1 and TRBJ2-5; tentative D call: TRBD2 (7 bases). CDR3 DNA: TGCAGTGCTAGAGATAGTCCGGGGGGCGCGATGGAGACCCAGTACTTC. Translating gives CSARDSPGGAMETQYF.